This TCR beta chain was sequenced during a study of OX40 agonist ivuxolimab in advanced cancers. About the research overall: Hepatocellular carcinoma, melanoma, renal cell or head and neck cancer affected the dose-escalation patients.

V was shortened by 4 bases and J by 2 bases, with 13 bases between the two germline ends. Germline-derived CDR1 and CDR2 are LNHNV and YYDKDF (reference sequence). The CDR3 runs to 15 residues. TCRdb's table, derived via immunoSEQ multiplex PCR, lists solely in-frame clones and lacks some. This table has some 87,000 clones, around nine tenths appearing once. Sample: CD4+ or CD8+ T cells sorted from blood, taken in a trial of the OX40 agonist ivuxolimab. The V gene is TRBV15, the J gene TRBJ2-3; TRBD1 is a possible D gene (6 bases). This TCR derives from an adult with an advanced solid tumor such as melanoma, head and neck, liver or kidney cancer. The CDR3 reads CATSNDRRYTDTQYF. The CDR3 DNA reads TGTGCCACCAGCAACGACAGGCGTTACACAGATACGCAGTATTTT.